The entry below describes one TCR beta chain. Its antigen is currently not known. Base quality data are lacking; no much larger clone is found one base away. These data originate in a study of control samples from healthy donors and cancer patients (dated by TCRdb to about 2020). The library was prepared using the immunoSEQ multiplex PCR assay. TCRdb took over this immuneACCESS table, retaining in-frame rearrangements with V and J assigned. Such tables are incomplete; in checked studies, under half of the missing clones stem from an unresolved V gene, and the remainder is unexplained. The sample table lists 90,000 to 140,000 clones, about four fifths of them with a count of one. The top ten hold around 13% of the sample. Trimming costs V 0 bases and J 1 base, and their ends lie 18 bases apart. Sequences MGHRA (CDR1) and YSYEKL (CDR2) are obtained from the germline V gene. From the cysteine up to the phenylalanine, the CDR3 has a length of 18 residues. The DNA shown is the 54-base CDR3, in frame from base 1.

The V and J genes are TRBV4-1 and TRBJ1-1; no D gene can be assigned with confidence. The source of this sequence is a woman in her 50s in good health. Sequencing was performed on blood. In nucleotide form, the sequence is TGCGCCAGCAGCCAAGAGTCTGGGGTATTCGGTAGGAACACTGAAGCTTTCTTT. It codes for CASSQESGVFGRNTEAFF.